These 14 T cell receptor beta chains were sequenced from one sample in a study of vaccination and CD4 T cells after COVID-19. Cultured CD4+ T cell DNA was sequenced using the Oncomine TCR Beta short-read assay. TCRdb re-derived calls from the PCR reads in MiXCR, one entry per CDR3 protein. The sample shows 20,000 or so distinct CDR3 sequences, about half of them seen only once. Treatment denoted: approximately 9-day PBMC culture with coronavirus spike peptide pools or control peptides (ViraFEST assay). What these receptors recognize is not known. Here the sequenced sample was CD4+ T cells from blood, cultured in vitro, taken before SARS-CoV-2 vaccination. The receptors were gathered from a human donor who had recovered from COVID-19.

This clonotype was seen more than once but under ten times. The chain employs TRBV20-1 and TRBJ1-1; 9 bases map to TRBD1. The J segment lost 1 base and the V segment lost 5 bases, leaving 2 bases of the junction unmatched. Germline-derived CDR1 and CDR2 are DFQATT and SNEGSKA (reference sequence). The CDR3 has 13 amino acids. CDR3 protein: CSAGDRANTEAFF. The CDR3 DNA sequence: TGCAGTGCTGGGGACAGGGCGAACACTGAAGCTTTCTTT.

This clonotype was found a few times. This chain uses TRBV7-6 with TRBJ2-3; the D is unclear. V was trimmed by 4 bases and J by 2 bases, leaving 7 bases between them. Germline CDR1 and CDR2: SGHVS and FNYEAQ. The CDR3 extends over 13 amino acids. For the CDR3, the DNA is TGTGCCAGCAGCTCGCGGACCACAGATACGCAGTATTTT. This codes for CASSSRTTDTQYF.

Relative to its sample, this clonotype is medium-sized. This chain links TRBV5-8 with TRBJ2-2; D call uncertain. Germline V CDR1 and CDR2: SGHTS, YDEGEE. The CDR3 loop spans 13 amino acids. Deletions cut 3 bases from V and 6 bases from J, with 9 bases between. The CDR3 bases are TGTGCCAGCAGCTCCGGCTCTTCCGGGGAGCTGTTTTTT. Translated: CASSSGSSGELFF.

This clonotype was found a few times. The genes are TRBV7-2 and TRBJ1-1; unclear D gene. Looked up from germline, CDR1 is SGHTA and CDR2 is FQGNSA. CDR3 length: 13 residues. V dropped 6 bases and J dropped 1 base, with 9 bases sitting between them. As DNA, the CDR3 is TGTGCCAGCAGACGACAACCGAACACTGAAGCTTTCTTT. Translating it yields CASRRQPNTEAFF.

V gene TRBV12-3 or TRBV12-4 combines with J gene TRBJ2-6, with unresolved D. V lost 7 bases and J 9 bases, leaving 10 bases between the germline ends. This CDR3 is built from 12 residues. CDR3 sequence: CASTARLNVLTF. The DNA for the CDR3 is TGTGCCAGCACCGCTCGACTCAACGTCCTGACTTTC.

The rearrangement links TRBV2 to TRBJ2-5; TRBD2 matches at 14 bases. V was clipped by 4 bases and J by 0 bases; unmatched bases: 4. Germline V gives CDR1 SNHLY, CDR2 FYNNEI. CDR3 size: 17 residues. The CDR3 sequence is CASSGTSGRLYQETQYF. The CDR3 region has the DNA TGTGCCAGCAGTGGGACTAGCGGGAGGCTCTACCAAGAGACCCAGTACTTC.

This clonotype was observed once. This chain joins TRBV10-3 and TRBJ2-3; TRBD2 agrees at 9 bases. The CDR3 consists of 14 residues. With 10 bases clipped from V and 0 bases from J, the junction kept 5 bases outside the gene matches. Germline CDR1 is ENHRY and CDR2 is SYGVKD. DNA for the CDR3: TGTGCCACCGGACTAGCGCGAAGCACAGATACGCAGTATTTT. This gives the protein CATGLARSTDTQYF.

The sample holds a few counts of this clonotype. The V and J genes are TRBV15 and TRBJ1-2; maybe TRBD1 (5 bases). Deletions cut 1 base from V and 0 bases from J, with 9 bases between. The CDR3 contains 15 residues. Germline V gives CDR1 LNHNV, CDR2 YYDKDF (reference sequence). The CDR3 nucleotides are TGTGCCACCAGCAGAGCCACGGGGGCTAACTATGGCTACACCTTC. Protein sequence: CATSRATGANYGYTF.

This sequence joins TRBV20-1 and TRBJ2-1; 7 bases map to TRBD2. Per the germline V gene, CDR1 is DFQATT and CDR2 is SNEGSKA (reference sequence). V shed 5 bases and J 10 bases; nucleotides not matched to a gene: 17. CDR3 length: 15 amino acids. CDR3 in DNA: TGCAGTGCTTCCAACCTAGCGGACCCATTTCGGGAGCAGTTCTTC. Translating gives CSASNLADPFREQFF.

The table lists this clonotype with a few counts. V gene TRBV20-1 combines with J gene TRBJ2-7, with a possible D match to TRBD2 (5 bases). There are 13 residues in the CDR3. V was clipped by 1 base and J by 2 bases, with 9 bases between them. Per germline, CDR1 DFQATT and CDR2 SNEGSKA (reference sequence). The CDR3 DNA reads as TGCAGTGCTAGAGTGACGGGGACCTACGAGCAGTACTTC. Protein product: CSARVTGTYEQYF.

The CDR3 sequence: CASSWIGGQGSKNIQYF. The CDR3 DNA is TGTGCCAGCAGTTGGATCGGGGGACAGGGGAGCAAAAACATTCAGTACTTC. The genes are TRBV12-3 or TRBV12-4 and TRBJ2-4, with TRBD1 matching 10 bases. Trimming removed 4 bases from V and 3 bases from J; junction bases left unmatched: 9. This CDR3 comprises 17 residues.

The rearrangement joins TRBV4-2 to TRBJ2-1; TRBD2 is a possible D gene (6 bases). The germline gives CDR1 LGHNA, CDR2 YNFKEQ. V lost 0 bases and J 0 bases, leaving 12 bases between the germline ends. The CDR3 totals 17 residues. The CDR3 spells CASSQDLRESSYNEQFF. CDR3 sequence (DNA): TGTGCCAGCAGCCAAGATCTGCGGGAAAGCTCCTACAATGAGCAGTTCTTC.

The gene calls are TRBV6-1 and TRBJ2-6; TRBD2 matches 8 bases. Unmatched junction bases numbered 13, after V lost 7 bases and J lost 2 bases. In germline, CDR1 is MNHNS, CDR2 SASEGT. The CDR3 length is 18 residues. For the CDR3, the DNA is TGTGCCAGCACTCGAACGGGGGGGTTCGGGGCTGGGGCCAACGTCCTGACTTTC. Amino acids: CASTRTGGFGAGANVLTF.

This chain joins TRBV20-1 and TRBJ1-5; 7 bases map to TRBD1. CDR1 and CDR2 from the germline V gene are DFQATT and SNEGSKA (reference sequence). The CDR3 is made up of 16 amino acids. J gave up 2 bases and V 3 bases, and 10 bases lay outside the gene matches. CDR3 sequence (DNA): TGCAGTGCTAGTAGGGCAGGGGGAACGGGCAATCAGCCCCAGCATTTT. Its translation: CSASRAGGTGNQPQHF.